This T cell receptor (beta chain) came from a study of shared clonotypes between healthy human individuals. Assay: immunoSEQ multiplex PCR; the TCRdb copy retains only in-frame clones and omits some. The sample lists 1.5 million to 1.9 million clones, around 98% occurring once. Sequenced sample: naive CD4+ T cells sorted from blood. As for subset: CD45RA+ positively selected. The TCR comes from a man aged 30 to 45 in good health.

In DNA form, the CDR3 reads TGTGCCAGCGAGGTGAACTACGAGCAGTACTTC. Amino acids: CASEVNYEQYF. The chain uses TRBV28 and TRBJ2-7; no reliable D call. Between the trimmed V and J ends, which lost 8 bases and 3 bases, there was a span of 8 bases. CDR1 MDHEN and CDR2 SYDVKM come from the germline V gene. This CDR3 is 11 amino acids long.